This T cell receptor (beta chain) originates from a study of OX40 agonist ivuxolimab in advanced cancers. Using immunoSEQ multiplex PCR, the repertoire was profiled, and TCRdb retains in-frame clones only, with some absent. The sample contains around 19,000 clones, approximately 85% of which appear only once. The sequences come from CD4+ or CD8+ T cells sorted from blood, collected in a trial of the OX40 agonist ivuxolimab. The clonotype originates from an adult with an advanced solid tumor such as melanoma, head and neck, liver or kidney cancer.

CDR3 in DNA: TGTGCCAGCAGCGCAGGGACAGGCGATTACAATGAGCAGTTCTTC. It codes for CASSAGTGDYNEQFF. J is TRBJ2-1 and V is TRBV6-1; TRBD1 matches 8 bases. V lost 6 bases to trimming and J lost 4 bases; unmatched junction nucleotides: 8. CDR3 length equals 15 residues. Germline CDR1 MNHNS, CDR2 SASEGT.